The T cell receptor (beta chain) described here comes from a study of blood T cell repertoires in COVID-19 (dated by TCRdb to between 2020 and 2021). About the full investigation: The collaborator samples originated in the United States, Italy and Spain and spanned the acute and convalescent phases of COVID-19. Sample metadata almost always included a de-identified subject ID, COVID-19 status, age in years and sex. Where available, HLA class I and class II types were obtained from metadata supplied by the sample provider rather than from assay-based typing. The repertoires were released in a freely available public database meant as a resource for research on the immune response to SARS-CoV-2. Deeply sampled blood TCRbeta repertoires from subjects exposed to, actively infected with, or recovered from COVID-19 were included in the dataset. The prospective study material was composed of cDNA or gDNA derived from T cells, B-cell-depleted T cells, or PBMCs. The samples were drawn from the first 160 participants of the ongoing ImmuneRACE study and from some 1,300 subjects provided by 6 global collaborators.

Details on this clone: Its antigen has not been determined. Per-nucleotide qualities are absent, and no much larger clonotype sits a single base away.

TCRbeta CDR3 regions were amplified from genomic DNA using the immunoSEQ Assay, a bias-controlled multiplex PCR. Processing in the source paper ran as follows. The number of nucleated cells in each sample was estimated from the amplification of reference gene primers within the assay. To quantify the absolute abundance of each unique TCRbeta CDR3 rearrangement, sequence reads were collapsed and filtered. Productive Simpson clonality was computed per sample as the square root of Simpson's diversity index over productive rearrangements. Not all clones reach the TCRdb copy of this immuneACCESS table, which keeps in-frame sequences only. Checked studies attribute under half of the gap to unresolved V genes and leave the rest unexplained. The V and J calls and clone size were taken over from that table, and D and trimming were inferred from the DNA. In this sample the table shows roughly 82,000 clones, around 82% of which occur a single time. The ten largest make up about 15% of the sample.

Each collaborating institution followed its own protocols to collect whole blood in K2EDTA tubes. Collaborator samples were shipped for TCRbeta analysis as frozen whole blood, isolated PBMCs, or DNA extracted from either sample type. What the research found in general, with its limitations: The quantity of clinical and demographic metadata differed by source and by participant and was supplied without curation.

Trimming accounts for 5 bases at V and 7 bases at J, while the number of junction bases matched to no gene is 16. From the cysteine through the phenylalanine, the CDR3 covers 16 amino acids. This entry keeps only the CDR3 DNA: 48 bases, framed from base 1. The germline V gene gives CDR1 as SGHAT and CDR2 as FQNNGV. The V gene is TRBV11-2 and the J gene is TRBJ1-2; 7 nucleotides in the junction match TRBD1. This clonotype was obtained from a woman in her fifties or sixties with acute or convalescent COVID-19. The sample consisted of peripheral blood. The CDR3 in this case is CASSPGLQGMGSGYTF. The DNA reads as follows: TGTGCCAGCAGCCCAGGGTTACAGGGGATGGGTAGTGGCTACACCTTC.